The source of this TCR beta chain is a study of blood T cell repertoires in COVID-19 (dated by TCRdb to between 2020 and 2021). Describing the broader study: Samples covering the acute and convalescent phases of COVID-19 were provided by collaborators in the United States, Italy and Spain. The samples were drawn from two sources: the first 160 participants of the ongoing ImmuneRACE study, and about 1,300 subjects contributed by 6 global collaborators. The repertoires were made available in a free public database intended to serve as a resource for research on the immune response to SARS-CoV-2. The material from the prospective study consisted of cDNA or gDNA derived from T cells, B-cell-depleted T cells, or PBMCs. HLA class I and class II types, where available, came from metadata supplied by the sample provider rather than from assay-based typing. Deeply sampled blood TCRbeta repertoires from subjects exposed to, actively infected with, or recovered from COVID-19 were included in the dataset. The sample metadata nearly always contained a de-identified subject ID, COVID-19 status, age in years and sex. Points the paper makes about the study in general: How much clinical and demographic metadata was included differed by source and by participant, and the metadata was provided uncurated.

Looking up the germline V gene yields CDR1 SGHDN and CDR2 FVKESK. Compared with germline, V lacks 5 bases and J lacks 5 bases; bases without a gene match: 3. CDR3 length: 14 amino acids, cysteine to phenylalanine. Only the CDR3 part of the read is kept: 42 bases, read in frame from the first base. Samples from volunteer blood donors who had recovered from COVID-19 were contributed by a second Seattle source. The collaborating institutions used their own protocols to collect whole blood in K2EDTA tubes. For TCRbeta analysis, collaborators shipped samples as frozen whole blood, isolated PBMCs, or DNA extracted from either of those sample types. Comment on this clone: This receptor's antigen is unknown. The sample holds no much larger clone one base away, and base qualities are not on file.

The immunoSEQ Assay, a bias-controlled multiplex PCR, was used to amplify TCRbeta CDR3 regions from genomic DNA. The authors' analysis ran thus. The number of nucleated cells in each sample was estimated from the amplification of reference gene primers within the assay. To quantify the absolute abundance of each unique TCRbeta CDR3 rearrangement, sequence reads were collapsed and filtered. Productive Simpson clonality was computed per sample as the square root of Simpson's diversity index over productive rearrangements. Entries here come from immuneACCESS through TCRdb and include only in-frame sequences with V and J called. Some clones fail to appear in such tables; in the studies checked, an unresolved V gene covers under half of the shortfall, and the cause of the remainder is unknown. That table gives V, J and clone size, and the DNA gave D and trimming. Present in this sample are 250,000 to 350,000 clones, around 90% of which were seen just once. Just under 0.95% of the sample comes from the top ten.

Recombination connected TRBV14 to TRBJ1-6, and 7 junctional nucleotides match TRBD1. Material: peripheral blood. This clonotype was sampled from a woman in her thirties or forties who had recovered from COVID-19. The CDR3: CASSSGQNNSPLHF. In nucleotide form, the sequence is TGTGCCAGCAGCTCGGGACAGAATAATTCACCCCTCCACTTT.